This TCR beta chain came from a study of shared clonotypes between healthy human individuals. TCRdb keeps only in-frame clones here, not all; method: immunoSEQ multiplex PCR. The table lists 850,000 to 1,200,000 clones, roughly 80% of them singletons. Germline CDR1 reads MRHNA; CDR2 reads SNTAGT. This CDR3 region has 14 residues. Trimming left V 1 base short and J 4 bases short, with 8 bases between. This clone was seen just once. The clonotype originates from a man aged 18 to 30 in good health. Sequences were obtained from memory CD4+ T cells sorted from blood. As to subset: CD45RA-negative fraction. The V call is TRBV6-4, the J call TRBJ2-1; D perhaps matches TRBD2 (5 bases). The CDR3 loop reads CASSDFPGYNEQFF. The CDR3 DNA follows: TGTGCCAGCAGTGACTTCCCGGGGTACAATGAGCAGTTCTTC.